One and the same sample provided the 22 T cell receptor beta chains below, sequenced in a study of shared clonotypes between healthy human individuals. Data came from immunoSEQ multiplex PCR; TCRdb stores just in-frame clones and leaves some out. The repertoire consists of about 1.1 million clones, with approximately 80% occurring once and the leading ten covering approximately 0.5%. The sample consisted of memory CD4+ T cells from PBMCs. Subset noted: CD45RA-negative fraction. Receptors originate from a man between 18 and 29 years old in good health. Some clones in this sample may be carry-over from other donors' samples.

The chain employs TRBV4-3 and TRBJ1-4; D is unclear. Germline V gene data show CDR1 as LGHNA and CDR2 as YSLEER. Trimming pared 4 bases from V and 3 bases from J, leaving 9 bases between. The CDR3 spans 14 residues. Written as DNA, the CDR3 is TGCGCCAGCAGCCCAACATGGGCTAATGAAAAACTGTTTTTT. Translated: CASSPTWANEKLFF.

In this sample, this clone turned up a few times. This chain uses TRBV27 with TRBJ1-1; 9 bases fit TRBD1. The germline CDR1 and CDR2 sequences are MNHEY and SMNVEV (reference sequence). This CDR3 has 13 amino acids. Trimming removed 7 bases from V and 5 bases from J; junction bases left unmatched: 5. CDR3 region: CASTLGTGTEAFF. The CDR3 nucleotides are TGTGCCAGCACCCTAGGGACAGGGACTGAAGCTTTCTTT.

The chain uses TRBV6-1 and TRBJ2-5, with D tentatively TRBD2 (6 bases). The CDR3 spans 16 residues. Between the trimmed V and J ends, which lost 4 bases and 0 bases, there was a span of 15 bases. Germline loops: CDR1 MNHNS, CDR2 SASEGT. The CDR3 DNA follows: TGTGCCAGCAGTGGACCCACAGGAGGGTACCAAGAGACCCAGTACTTC. Translated: CASSGPTGGYQETQYF.

The rearrangement links TRBV9 to TRBJ2-1, with D perhaps matching TRBD2 (6 bases). V was clipped by 4 bases and J by 3 bases, with 17 bases between them. Germline values: CDR1 SGDLS, CDR2 YYNGEE. The CDR3 extends over 16 amino acids. The CDR3 DNA reads TGTGCCAGCAGCCTTCGTATAGGAGGGCTCTACAATGAGCAGTTCTTC. Translating gives CASSLRIGGLYNEQFF.

This chain links TRBV28 with TRBJ2-2, with D possibly TRBD2 on 6 matching bases. CDR3 length equals 16 residues. CDR1 is MDHEN and CDR2 is SYDVKM in the germline V gene. V lost 6 bases and J lost 1, with 15 bases in between. The CDR3 reads CASSRRTTLNTGELFF. Here the CDR3 DNA reads TGTGCCAGCAGCCGTCGGACTACTTTGAACACCGGGGAGCTGTTTTTT.

This sequence joins TRBV5-6 and TRBJ2-7; TRBD1 matches at 11 bases. The CDR3 has 13 residues. In germline, CDR1 is SGHDT, CDR2 YYEEEE. V shed 3 bases, J shed 6 bases, and the junction held 2 bases outside the gene matches. CDR3 coding DNA: TGTGCCAGCAGCTCGGGGACAGGGGGCGAGCAGTACTTC. Translating it yields CASSSGTGGEQYF.

V and J are TRBV7-8 and TRBJ2-1, with 8 bases identical to TRBD1. The CDR3 has 12 residues. CDR1 and CDR2 (germline): SGHVS, FQNEAQ. J lost 10 bases, V lost 1 base, and 0 bases had no gene match. The chain's CDR3 is CASSLGDREQFF. For the CDR3, the DNA is TGTGCCAGCAGCTTAGGGGACAGGGAGCAGTTCTTC. The whole variable domain, filled in from reference TRBV7-8 and TRBJ2-1, reads GAGVSQSPRYKVAKRGQDVALRCDPISGHVSLFWYQQALGQGPEFLTYFQNEAQLDKSGLPSDRFFAERPEGSVSTLKIQRTQQEDSAVYLCASSLGDREQFFGPGTRLTVL.

Details on this clone: Other DNA variants within this sample encode the same CDR3. The J gene is TRBJ2-1, the V gene TRBV7-2; 11 bases agree with TRBD2. Germline lookup yields CDR1 SGHTA and CDR2 FQGNSA. This CDR3 spans 16 amino acids. J was trimmed by 3 bases and V by 1 base; bases with no gene match: 2. The CDR3 nucleotides read TGTGCCAGCAGCTTAGTAGGGACTAGCGGCTACAATGAGCAGTTCTTC. Protein sequence: CASSLVGTSGYNEQFF.

The V gene is TRBV5-1, the J gene TRBJ2-2; 9 nucleotides align to TRBD2. Germline trimming cut 2 bases from V and 6 bases from J; bases unmatched to any gene: 8. The CDR3 extends over 16 amino acids. CDR1 is SGHRS and CDR2 is YFSETQ in the germline V gene. The CDR3: CASSLVAGGSAGELFF. The DNA of the CDR3 is TGCGCCAGCAGCTTAGTGGCGGGAGGGTCCGCCGGGGAGCTGTTTTTT.

This clone was observed a single time. This chain connects TRBV6-5 to TRBJ2-7; the D gene is possibly TRBD1 (6 bases). The CDR3 has 16 residues. Germline V CDR1 and CDR2: MNHEY, SVGAGI. V lost 3 bases to trimming and J lost 3 bases, with 18 bases between them. CDR3 in DNA: TGTGCCAGCAGTTATTCCCCAACAGGGACCAGCTACGAGCAGTACTTC. Its protein is CASSYSPTGTSYEQYF.

This clone appeared once. The chain has TRBV11-2 and TRBJ2-7; 13 nucleotides agree with TRBD2. This CDR3 contains 18 residues. V trimming: 3 bases; J trimming: 4 bases; junction bases outside the gene matches: 12. Germline lookup yields CDR1 SGHAT and CDR2 FQNNGV. As DNA, the CDR3 is TGTGCCAGCAGCTTCACCTTCGGACTAGCGGGAGATAAATACGAGCAGTACTTC. Amino acid sequence: CASSFTFGLAGDKYEQYF.

The V call is TRBV10-2, the J call TRBJ1-1; D remains unclear. CDR3 length equals 13 residues. The germline CDR1 and CDR2 sequences are WSHSY and SAAADI. V shed 3 bases and J shed 1 base, with 6 bases lying between them. Here the CDR3 reads CASSDGPNTEAFF. The CDR3 coding sequence is TGCGCCAGCAGTGACGGGCCGAACACTGAAGCTTTCTTT.

Details on this clone: The junction differs from germline at one of its ends, possibly a read error. V is TRBV6-6 and J is TRBJ2-7; 8 bases agree with TRBD1. The germline CDR1 and CDR2 sequences are MNHNY and SVGAGI (reference sequence). CDR3 length equals 16 residues. CDR3 bases: TGTGCCATCAGTGGGCAGGGGGCCCAAAGCTCCTACGAGCAGTACTTC. Translation gives CAISGQGAQSSYEQYF.

This chain links TRBV7-2 with TRBJ2-1; D call uncertain. CDR1 is SGHTA and CDR2 is FQGNSA in the germline V gene. Deletions cut 4 bases from V and 5 bases from J, with 12 bases between. CDR3 length equals 14 residues. The CDR3 bases are TGTGCCAGCAGCTATGAACACTGGCACAATGAGCAGTTCTTC. It specifies CASSYEHWHNEQFF.

The genes are TRBV6-6 and TRBJ1-6; D is unresolved. This CDR3 has 13 residues. Trimming removed 2 bases at V and 8 bases at J, with 7 bases between. The V gene's germline CDR1 is MNHNY and CDR2 SVGAGI (reference sequence). The DNA for the CDR3 is TGTGCCAGCAGTTACGGCTTAGATTCACCCCTCCACTTT. Its translation is CASSYGLDSPLHF.

This chain uses TRBV19 with TRBJ1-1; maybe TRBD1 (5 bases). Germline V lookup: CDR1 LNHDA, CDR2 SQIVND (reference sequence). The V and J ends lost 6 bases and 0 bases respectively, with 14 bases between them. The CDR3 totals 15 residues. CDR3 region: CASRMGRGMNTEAFF. For the CDR3, the DNA is TGTGCCAGTAGGATGGGGAGGGGAATGAACACTGAAGCTTTCTTT. Full variable domain (missing parts from reference TRBV19 and TRBJ1-1): DGGITQSPKYLFRKEGQNVTLSCEQNLNHDAMYWYRQDPGQGLRLIYYSQIVNDFQKGDIAEGYSVSREKKESFPLTVTSAQKNPTAFYLCASRMGRGMNTEAFFGQGTRLTVV.

The gene calls are TRBV5-1 and TRBJ1-2; D is unresolved. The CDR3 consists of 13 residues. Germline assignment: CDR1 SGHRS and CDR2 YFSETQ. Trimming cost V 2 bases and J 8 bases, with 13 bases left between them. The CDR3 DNA is TGCGCCAGCAGCTTAACGAGTCCTGAGGGCTACACCTTC. This translates into CASSLTSPEGYTF.

The chain employs TRBV6-1 and TRBJ2-7, with D tentatively TRBD2 (6 bases). Looked up from germline, CDR1 is MNHNS and CDR2 is SASEGT. The germline V and J ends were trimmed by 2 bases and 7 bases, with 15 bases remaining between them. This CDR3 region has 14 residues. CDR3 in DNA: TGTGCCAGCAGTGAACGGCGGGATCGGGGGGAGCAGTACTTC. Translation: CASSERRDRGEQYF.

The V and J genes are TRBV7-3 and TRBJ2-1; 9 bases align to TRBD2. V was pared by 1 base and J by 8 bases, with 0 bases of the junction left unmatched. The CDR3 is made up of 13 amino acids. Germline lookup yields CDR1 SGHTA and CDR2 FQGTGA. DNA of the CDR3: TGTGCCAGCAGCTTAAGACTAGCGGATGAGCAGTTCTTC. Protein product: CASSLRLADEQFF.

Comment on this clone: At the DNA level, this CDR3 is encoded by other sequences in the same sample as well. The chain employs TRBV7-2 and TRBJ2-1, with TRBD2 as a possible D gene (5 bases). The CDR3 runs to 14 residues. V was cut by 2 bases and J by 3 bases, with 8 bases left in between. Germline CDR1 SGHTA, CDR2 FQGNSA. The CDR3 DNA reads as TGTGCCAGCAGCTTAAGAGGGAACTACAATGAGCAGTTCTTC. Residues: CASSLRGNYNEQFF.

The rearrangement joins TRBV11-3 to TRBJ2-3; 8 bases agree with TRBD2. The CDR3 consists of 15 residues. The V gene end was trimmed by 4 bases and the J gene end by 1 base; junction bases not matched to a gene: 4. In germline, CDR1 is SGHNT, CDR2 YENEEA. In DNA form, the CDR3 reads TGTGCCAGCAGCTCCCAAGCGGGAGGCACAGATACGCAGTATTTT. This gives the protein CASSSQAGGTDTQYF.

The rearrangement uses TRBV15 and TRBJ2-5; maybe TRBD2 (6 bases). Trimming removed 4 bases from V and 2 bases from J, with 11 bases in between. The CDR3 length is 14 residues. In germline, CDR1 is LNHNV, CDR2 YYDKDF (reference sequence). CDR3 DNA sequence: TGTGCCACCAGCACCTGGGACTTGCAAGAGACCCAGTACTTC. It codes for CATSTWDLQETQYF.